A single sample gave rise to the 23 T cell receptor beta chains below, sequenced in a study of cytomegalovirus exposure and HLA in healthy donors. The PCR was carried out with 60 Vbeta primers and 13 Jbeta primers. Sequenced by immunoSEQ multiplex PCR; TCRdb stores in-frame clones only, minus some. Of over 120,000 clones listed, about four fifths are singletons. Specimen: PBMCs. The receptor source for this set is a man aged 40-50 years in good health and CMV-seronegative.

V gene TRBV2 combines with J gene TRBJ2-1; D is perhaps TRBD2 (6 bases). The V end lost 6 bases, the J end lost 6 bases, and 18 bases lay between the germline ends. This CDR3 comprises 15 residues. Germline V CDR1 and CDR2: SNHLY, FYNNEI. This CDR3 reads CASRSTTRIINEQFF. The CDR3 coding sequence is TGTGCCAGCAGATCTACGACTAGAATCATCAATGAGCAGTTCTTC.

The chain recombines TRBV7-9 with TRBJ1-2; 9 bases align to TRBD1. CDR1 SEHNR and CDR2 FQNEAQ come from the germline V gene (reference sequence). After removal of 4 bases from V and 4 bases from J, the junction contained 10 bases not matched to a gene. This CDR3 comprises 16 residues. CDR3 sequence (DNA): TGTGCCAGCAGCTGGGGAAGACAGGGGGGGAGCTATGGCTACACCTTC. It codes for CASSWGRQGGSYGYTF. The entire variable domain, with the rest obtained from reference TRBV7-9 and TRBJ1-2, is as follows: DTGVSQNPRHKITKRGQNVTFRCDPISEHNRLYWYRQTLGQGPEFLTYFQNEAQLEKSRLLSDRFSAERPKGSFSTLEIQRTEQGDSAMYLCASSWGRQGGSYGYTFGSGTRLTVV.

This clone was seen a few times. The CDR3 loop reads CASTYRGGGKNSPLHF. As DNA, the CDR3 is TGCGCCAGCACCTACAGGGGTGGCGGTAAAAATTCACCCCTCCACTTT. The V call is TRBV10-2, the J call TRBJ1-6; 7 bases map to TRBD1. The CDR3 has 16 residues. Germline V gene lookup returns CDR1 WSHSY and CDR2 SAAADI. V lost 7 bases and J lost 7; bases outside the gene matches: 13.

The chain combines TRBV19 with TRBJ1-3, with D possibly matching TRBD1 (5 bases). From germline, CDR1 is LNHDA and CDR2 SQIVND (reference sequence). Trimming left V 5 bases short and J 2 bases short, with 16 bases between. This CDR3 is built from 16 residues. CDR3 sequence reads: CASSPQGALTGNTIYF. The CDR3 nucleotides read TGTGCCAGTAGTCCCCAGGGCGCTTTGACTGGAAACACCATATATTTT.

The CDR3: CASSWTGLDSPLHF. The CDR3, as DNA: TGTGCCAGCAGTTGGACAGGGTTGGATTCACCCCTCCACTTT. The chain combines TRBV2 with TRBJ1-6, with 8 nucleotides matching TRBD1. The CDR3 totals 14 residues. The germline gives CDR1 SNHLY, CDR2 FYNNEI. The ends lost 5 bases at V and 8 bases at J; junction bases unmatched: 5.

The V and J genes are TRBV25-1 and TRBJ2-4; D might be TRBD1 (5 bases). This CDR3 region has 15 residues. The ends were cut back, 5 bases at V and 3 bases at J, with 14 bases in the middle. CDR1 MGHDK and CDR2 SYGVNS come from the germline V gene. The CDR3, as DNA: TGTGCCAGCAGTCCCCTCCAGGGTGTCAAAAACATTCAGTACTTC. Translated: CASSPLQGVKNIQYF.

The genes are TRBV6-5 and TRBJ1-1; D unclear. The length of the CDR3 is 12 residues. Trimming left V 7 bases short and J 5 bases short, with 11 bases between. Germline CDR1 is MNHEY and CDR2 is SVGAGI. In DNA form, the CDR3 reads TGTGCCAGCATGGGTTACGGGACTGAAGCTTTCTTT. Translating it yields CASMGYGTEAFF.

The V gene is TRBV27, the J gene TRBJ2-1, with 10 nucleotides matching TRBD1. V shed 5 bases and J 7 bases; nucleotides not matched to a gene: 8. CDR1 and CDR2 (germline): MNHEY, SMNVEV (reference sequence). This CDR3 has 15 residues. The CDR3 is CASSEGTGEANEQFF. CDR3 sequence (DNA): TGTGCCAGCAGTGAAGGGACAGGGGAGGCAAATGAGCAGTTCTTC.

The gene calls are TRBV11-2 and TRBJ1-1, with D perhaps matching TRBD1 (5 bases). The germline CDR1 and CDR2 sequences are SGHAT and FQNNGV. Trimming removed 1 base at V and 0 bases at J, with 18 bases between. This CDR3 is built from 18 residues. This chain's CDR3 is CASSLGQGWGSMNTEAFF. In nucleotides, the CDR3 is TGTGCCAGCAGCTTAGGTCAGGGTTGGGGATCAATGAACACTGAAGCTTTCTTT.

The V gene is TRBV21-1, the J gene TRBJ2-5; the tabulated D call, TRBD1, remains unverified against the DNA. TRBV21-1 is marked as a pseudogene. The CDR3 extends over 15 amino acids. CDR3: CASRFSGQACETQYF. The CDR3 DNA is TGTGCCAGCCGCTTTTCGGGACAGGCCTGCGAGACCCAGTACTTC.

The V and J genes are TRBV5-1 and TRBJ2-1, with 8 bases matching TRBD2. The V segment lost 6 bases and the J segment 8 bases; nucleotides outside the gene matches: 16. The CDR3 is made up of 16 amino acids. CDR1 is SGHRS, CDR2 YFSETQ, per germline. The CDR3 DNA reads TGCGCCAGCACCACACCACTGGGAGGAGCGGGGGATGAGCAGTTCTTC. Amino acids: CASTTPLGGAGDEQFF.

This chain links TRBV19 with TRBJ1-1; D unresolved. Germline values: CDR1 LNHDA, CDR2 SQIVND (reference sequence). This CDR3 comprises 13 residues. Trimming pared 5 bases from V and 1 base from J, leaving 8 bases between. CDR3 sequence: CASSSVPNTEAFF. The CDR3 DNA reads TGTGCCAGTAGTTCAGTTCCGAACACTGAAGCTTTCTTT.

The V gene is TRBV11-3, the J gene TRBJ1-1, with 9 bases matching TRBD1. This CDR3 is 16 amino acids long. Germline V gene lookup returns CDR1 SGHNT and CDR2 YENEEA. Losses at the gene ends were 8 bases for V and 7 bases for J; bases not matched to a gene: 17. The chain's CDR3 is CASASGTGIKRGEAFF. For the CDR3, the DNA is TGTGCCAGCGCGAGTGGGACAGGGATAAAGAGGGGTGAAGCTTTCTTT.

The chain joins TRBV28 to TRBJ2-1; possibly TRBD2 for D (5 bases). V gave up 1 base and J gave up 5 bases, with 18 bases separating them. Germline values: CDR1 MDHEN, CDR2 SYDVKM. CDR3 length equals 17 residues. The CDR3 sequence is CASSLLGEGRTNNEQFF. CDR3 nucleotide sequence: TGTGCCAGCAGTTTATTGGGTGAAGGGAGAACGAACAATGAGCAGTTCTTC.

This clone was counted once. J is TRBJ2-1 and V is TRBV2, with D tentatively TRBD2 (5 bases). V lost 4 bases and J lost 7, with 11 bases in between. From germline, CDR1 is SNHLY and CDR2 FYNNEI. This CDR3 contains 13 residues. The CDR3 DNA sequence: TGTGCCAGCAGTGTCGGACTTACGAATGAGCAGTTCTTC. Its protein product is CASSVGLTNEQFF.

The gene calls are TRBV30 and TRBJ2-3; 9 bases agree with TRBD2. Germline CDR1 is GTSNPN and CDR2 is SVGIG (reference sequence). Trimming took 1 base from V and 6 from J; bases not matched to a gene: 8. The CDR3 extends over 15 amino acids. The CDR3 coding sequence is TGTGCCTGGAGTGAGGGGCTAGCGGGGATGGATACGCAGTATTTT. Residues: CAWSEGLAGMDTQYF.

V and J are TRBV6-5 and TRBJ2-3; 8 bases are shared with TRBD1. The germline gives CDR1 MNHEY, CDR2 SVGAGI. The CDR3 length is 13 residues. The V and J ends lost 5 bases and 4 bases, in that order; junction bases with no gene match: 2. The CDR3 protein is CASSRQGPDTQYF. CDR3 nucleotides: TGTGCCAGCAGTAGACAGGGGCCAGATACGCAGTATTTT.

In this sample, this clone turned up once. This chain links TRBV5-6 with TRBJ2-5; D perhaps matches TRBD1 (5 bases). CDR3 length: 14 amino acids. V was trimmed by 1 base and J by 0 bases, leaving 7 bases between them. The germline V gene encodes CDR1 SGHDT and CDR2 YYEEEE. The CDR3 region is CASSLQGHQETQYF. CDR3 nucleotide sequence: TGTGCCAGCAGCTTGCAGGGCCACCAAGAGACCCAGTACTTC.

In its sample, this clone was seen once. This rearrangement joins TRBV5-1 to TRBJ2-7; the match to TRBD1 covers 9 bases. The CDR3 runs to 15 residues. Per germline, CDR1 SGHRS and CDR2 YFSETQ. J was trimmed by 6 bases and V by 1 base; bases with no gene match: 8. Here the CDR3 reads CASSLLGTGHREQYF. Written as DNA, the CDR3 is TGCGCCAGCAGCTTGTTGGGGACAGGGCATCGCGAGCAGTACTTC.

This chain links TRBV6-5 with TRBJ1-2, with D possibly being TRBD1 (6 bases). Germline V CDR1 and CDR2: MNHEY, SVGAGI. The germline V and J ends were trimmed by 0 bases and 8 bases, with 16 bases remaining between them. The CDR3 spans 15 residues. The CDR3: CASSYSGGGHGGYTF. The CDR3, as DNA: TGTGCCAGCAGTTACTCTGGGGGCGGCCACGGGGGCTACACCTTC.

This clone was detected only a few times. J is TRBJ1-1 and V is TRBV28; D is ambiguous. This CDR3 has 11 residues. With 1 base removed from V and 9 bases from J, the gap between germline ends came to 6 bases. Germline assignment: CDR1 MDHEN and CDR2 SYDVKM. CDR3 loop: CASSLLAKAFF. Here the CDR3 DNA reads TGTGCCAGCAGTTTATTAGCAAAAGCTTTCTTT.

The gene calls are TRBV7-9 and TRBJ2-5; 7 positions agree with TRBD2. Germline CDR1 is SEHNR and CDR2 is FQNEAQ (reference sequence). The CDR3 totals 15 residues. V lost 5 bases to trimming and J lost 3 bases; unmatched junction nucleotides: 9. The CDR3 loop is CASSPARDYEETQYF. CDR3 DNA sequence: TGTGCCAGCAGCCCCGCCCGGGACTACGAAGAGACCCAGTACTTC.

The rearrangement uses TRBV6-4 and TRBJ2-1, with 9 bases that match TRBD2. V lost 2 bases, J lost 8 bases, and 4 bases stayed unmatched. Germline assignment: CDR1 MRHNA and CDR2 SNTAGT. CDR3 length: 14 amino acids. This CDR3 is CASSDGGGADEQFF. CDR3 coding DNA: TGTGCCAGCAGTGACGGCGGGGGGGCCGATGAGCAGTTCTTC.